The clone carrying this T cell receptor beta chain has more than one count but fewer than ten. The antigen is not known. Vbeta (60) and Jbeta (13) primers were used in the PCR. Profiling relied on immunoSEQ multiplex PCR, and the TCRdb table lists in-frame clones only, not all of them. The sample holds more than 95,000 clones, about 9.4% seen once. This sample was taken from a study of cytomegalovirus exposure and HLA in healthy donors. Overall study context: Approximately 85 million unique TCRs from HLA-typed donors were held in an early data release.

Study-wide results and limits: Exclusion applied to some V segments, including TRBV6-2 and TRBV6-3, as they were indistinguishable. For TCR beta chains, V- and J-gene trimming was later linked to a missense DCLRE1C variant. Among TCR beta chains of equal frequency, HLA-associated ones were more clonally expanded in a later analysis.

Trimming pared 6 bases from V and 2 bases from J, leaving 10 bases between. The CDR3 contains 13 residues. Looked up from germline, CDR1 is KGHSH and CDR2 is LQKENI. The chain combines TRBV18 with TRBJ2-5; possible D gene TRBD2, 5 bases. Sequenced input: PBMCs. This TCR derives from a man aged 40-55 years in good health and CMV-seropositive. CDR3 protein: CASSGEQQETQYF. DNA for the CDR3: TGTGCCAGCTCCGGGGAACAACAAGAGACCCAGTACTTC.